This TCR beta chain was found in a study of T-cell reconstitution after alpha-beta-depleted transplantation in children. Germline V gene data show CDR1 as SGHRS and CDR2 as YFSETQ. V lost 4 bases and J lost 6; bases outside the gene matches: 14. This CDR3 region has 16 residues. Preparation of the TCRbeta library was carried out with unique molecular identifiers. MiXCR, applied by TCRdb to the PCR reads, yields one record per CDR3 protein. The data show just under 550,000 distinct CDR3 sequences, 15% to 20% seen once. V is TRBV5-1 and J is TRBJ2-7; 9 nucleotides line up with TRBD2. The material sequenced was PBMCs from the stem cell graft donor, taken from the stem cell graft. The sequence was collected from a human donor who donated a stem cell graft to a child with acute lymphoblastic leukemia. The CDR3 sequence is CASSPLAGTTFGEQYF. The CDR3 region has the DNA TGCGCCAGCAGCCCGCTAGCGGGAACCACGTTCGGCGAGCAGTACTTC.